This T cell receptor beta chain derives from a study of T cell responses to AZD1222 COVID-19 vaccine. Study-wide results and caveats: Of the AZD1222 recipients, only 6 or 7 were seropositive at baseline. All repertoire sampling was performed exclusively after the peak T cell response.

V was clipped by 6 bases and J by 2 bases, with 29 bases between them. Germline V gene lookup returns CDR1 MRHNA and CDR2 SNTAGT. There are 20 residues in the CDR3. Remarks on this clone: The antigen is unknown.

Generated by immunoSEQ multiplex PCR, the TCRdb table keeps only in-frame clones and is missing some. The data hold over 70,000 clones, with roughly 85% observed a single time. This clonotype was obtained from an adult in good health. This specimen consisted of peripheral blood, obtained on day 0 of AZD1222 vaccination. This chain joins TRBV6-4 and TRBJ2-1; D may correspond to TRBD1 or TRBD2 (8 bases each). In DNA form, the CDR3 reads TGTGCCAGCAGACCACCGGACAGGGCATACGGGAGGGCCCCCTACAATGAGCAGTTCTTC. Translated: CASRPPDRAYGRAPYNEQFF.